The 25 T cell receptor beta chains in this list originate from one sample, sequenced in a study of cytotoxic CD8 clonotypes in ibrutinib-treated CLL. Using immunoSEQ multiplex PCR, the repertoire was profiled, and TCRdb retains in-frame clones only, with some absent. The top ten clones hold around 6.3% of a sample with approximately 350,000 clones, approximately 67% of them seen once. Sequencing was performed on PBMCs, taken after 36 months of ibrutinib treatment. The receptors come from a human donor with chronic lymphocytic leukemia.

This clone was seen a few times. The chain uses TRBV5-8 and TRBJ1-1; D gene ambiguous. Germline V gives CDR1 SGHTS, CDR2 YDEGEE. The CDR3 runs 14 residues. V lost 1 base, J lost 2 bases, and 9 bases lay in between. Here the CDR3 DNA reads TGTGCCAGCAGCTTGTGGCCCGTAAACACTGAAGCTTTCTTT. This codes for CASSLWPVNTEAFF.

The chain carries TRBV7-8 and TRBJ2-7; 10 nucleotides agree with TRBD2. CDR3 length: 17 amino acids. Germline loops: CDR1 SGHVS, CDR2 FQNEAQ. V was clipped by 5 bases and J by 2 bases; unmatched bases: 12. For the CDR3, the DNA is TGTGCCAGCAGCCAGGACAGCCCCGGGACTAGCGCCTACGAGCAGTACTTC. Translating gives CASSQDSPGTSAYEQYF.

This clone showed up just a few times. The chain has TRBV19 and TRBJ2-3, with 7 nucleotides matching TRBD1. The V segment lost 5 bases and the J segment 2 bases; nucleotides outside the gene matches: 4. Germline-derived CDR1 and CDR2 are LNHDA and SQIVND (reference sequence). This CDR3 spans 14 amino acids. The CDR3 sequence: CASSVTGNTDTQYF. The CDR3 region has the DNA TGTGCCAGTAGTGTGACAGGGAACACAGATACGCAGTATTTT.

Only one count was recorded for this clone. J is TRBJ2-7 and V is TRBV19; D is unclear. The ends were cut back, 3 bases at V and 6 bases at J, with 12 bases in the middle. Per the germline V gene, CDR1 is LNHDA and CDR2 is SQIVND (reference sequence). The CDR3 sequence is 13 residues long. In DNA, the CDR3 is TGTGCCAGTAGTATCCCGGGTGGGTTCGAGCAGTACTTC. This codes for CASSIPGGFEQYF.

The chain has TRBV4-1 and TRBJ2-3; 7 bases are shared with TRBD1. V lost 6 bases, J lost 2 bases, and 5 bases stayed unmatched. Germline assignment: CDR1 MGHRA and CDR2 YSYEKL. The CDR3 has 14 amino acids. The CDR3 sequence is CASSPTGFTDTQYF. CDR3 DNA sequence: TGCGCCAGCAGTCCGACAGGGTTCACAGATACGCAGTATTTT.

The genes are TRBV7-6 and TRBJ2-1; D is possibly TRBD1 or TRBD2 (6 bases each). Germline CDR1 reads SGHVS; CDR2 reads FNYEAQ. V lost 0 bases, J lost 8 bases, and 11 bases lay in between. CDR3 size: 14 residues. CDR3 protein: CASSLAWGADEQFF. The DNA for the CDR3 is TGTGCCAGCAGCTTAGCCTGGGGGGCCGATGAGCAGTTCTTC.

This clone was detected only a few times. The genes are TRBV5-1 and TRBJ2-7; tentatively, D is TRBD2 (5 bases). Per germline, CDR1 SGHRS and CDR2 YFSETQ. The CDR3 contains 15 residues. Trimming took off 2 bases at V and 5 bases at J, with 17 bases between the two ends. CDR3 sequence: CASSFRSPEVHEQYF. CDR3 bases: TGCGCCAGCAGCTTCCGCAGCCCGGAGGTCCACGAGCAGTACTTC.

This clone was counted a few times. V usage is TRBV11-2 and J usage is TRBJ1-2, with no clear D. V was cut by 1 base and J by 7 bases, with 13 bases left in between. Germline loops: CDR1 SGHAT, CDR2 FQNNGV. The CDR3 sequence is 14 residues long. DNA of the CDR3: TGTGCCAGCAGCTTAGTGCTTCTGGGTTCTGGCTACACCTTC. This sequence encodes CASSLVLLGSGYTF.

The CDR3 spells CASSSGSSSSYNSPLHF. CDR3 DNA: TGCGCCAGCAGCAGCGGATCCTCCAGCTCCTATAATTCACCCCTCCACTTT. The gene calls are TRBV4-1 and TRBJ1-6, with D hard to call. This CDR3 comprises 17 residues. Per germline, CDR1 MGHRA and CDR2 YSYEKL. V lost 5 bases to trimming and J lost 0 bases, with 14 bases between them.

The chain is built from TRBV9 and TRBJ2-2; 7 positions match TRBD1. Germline assignment: CDR1 SGDLS and CDR2 YYNGEE. V shed 3 bases, J shed 6 bases, and the junction held 11 bases outside the gene matches. This CDR3 has 16 residues. The CDR3 nucleotides read TGTGCCAGCAGCGCCGGGGACAGAGCCTTGGCCGGGGAGCTGTTTTTT. Its protein product is CASSAGDRALAGELFF.

This chain links TRBV7-2 with TRBJ2-7; 11 positions match TRBD2. V shed 2 bases and J 3 bases; nucleotides not matched to a gene: 12. In germline, CDR1 is SGHTA, CDR2 FQGNSA. The CDR3 loop spans 18 amino acids. The CDR3 DNA reads as TGTGCCAGCAGCTTAAAGACTAGCGGGGCCCCCCGGAGCTACGAGCAGTACTTC. Protein sequence: CASSLKTSGAPRSYEQYF.

The genes are TRBV27 and TRBJ1-2; 9 bases map to TRBD1. Trimming removed 1 base from V and 5 bases from J; junction bases left unmatched: 5. The CDR3 runs to 15 residues. Germline CDR1 reads MNHEY; CDR2 reads SMNVEV (reference sequence). The CDR3 nucleotides read TGTGCCAGCAGTTTATTGACAGGGGGAGGTTATGGCTACACCTTC. Translation: CASSLLTGGGYGYTF.

V is TRBV11-2 and J is TRBJ2-1; the match to TRBD1 covers 9 bases. Trimming took 1 base from V and 6 from J; bases not matched to a gene: 7. Germline-derived CDR1 and CDR2 are SGHAT and FQNNGV. The CDR3 is made up of 16 amino acids. Here the CDR3 reads CASSLGGTGTVNEQFF. The CDR3, as DNA: TGTGCCAGCAGCTTAGGTGGGACAGGGACCGTCAATGAGCAGTTCTTC.

This clone was seen once. V gene TRBV18 combines with J gene TRBJ2-1; D not certain. The CDR3 sequence is 15 residues long. Germline CDR1 is KGHSH and CDR2 is LQKENI. V lost 0 bases to trimming and J lost 10 bases, with 16 bases between them. The CDR3 region has the DNA TGTGCCAGCTCACCACCGGCCCCCACCTTCGGGGAGCAGTTCTTC. Encoded protein: CASSPPAPTFGEQFF.

The chain joins TRBV19 to TRBJ2-5; D gene uncertain. This CDR3 has 13 residues. The V gene's germline CDR1 is LNHDA and CDR2 SQIVND (reference sequence). V gave up 3 bases and J gave up 2 bases, with 7 bases separating them. The CDR3 DNA reads as TGTGCCAGTAGTATGGGCAGACAAGAGACCCAGTACTTC. This sequence encodes CASSMGRQETQYF.

The chain links TRBV10-3 to TRBJ2-1; 11 nucleotides agree with TRBD2. Germline V gene sequence: CDR1 ENHRY, CDR2 SYGVKD. This CDR3 comprises 15 residues. The junction had 5 bases not matched to a gene; V was cut back by 10 bases and J by 0 bases. The CDR3 spells CATKTSGISYNEQFF. The CDR3 DNA is TGTGCCACAAAGACTAGCGGGATCTCCTACAATGAGCAGTTCTTC.

The chain is built from TRBV4-1 and TRBJ2-1; D is unresolved. This CDR3 region has 12 residues. V was shortened by 5 bases and J by 10 bases, with 12 bases between the two germline ends. CDR1 and CDR2 (germline): MGHRA, YSYEKL. The CDR3 spells CASSSLFWEQFF. The CDR3 nucleotides read TGCGCCAGCAGCAGTTTGTTTTGGGAGCAGTTCTTC.

This clone appeared a few times. This sequence joins TRBV4-1 and TRBJ2-3; D is perhaps TRBD2 (6 bases). The CDR3 spans 17 residues. Trimming shortened V by 4 bases and J by 7 bases, and 24 bases separated the two germline ends. CDR1 is MGHRA and CDR2 is YSYEKL in the germline V gene. The CDR3 spells CASSLLARDWAPNTQYF. The CDR3 DNA is TGCGCCAGCAGCCTCCTTGCTAGGGACTGGGCCCCTAATACGCAGTATTTT.

The chain has TRBV7-3 and TRBJ1-4; TRBD1 matches 7 bases. The J segment lost 3 bases and the V segment lost 5 bases, leaving 6 bases of the junction unmatched. Germline V gene lookup returns CDR1 SGHTA and CDR2 FQGTGA. The CDR3 totals 15 residues. The CDR3 loop reads CASSPEGAPNEKLFF. The CDR3 DNA sequence: TGTGCCAGCAGCCCCGAGGGGGCGCCTAATGAAAAACTGTTTTTT.

The chain joins TRBV9 to TRBJ2-1; TRBD2 might be the D (5 bases). This CDR3 spans 13 amino acids. Per germline, CDR1 SGDLS and CDR2 YYNGEE. Deletions cut 9 bases from V and 7 bases from J, with 17 bases between. The DNA for the CDR3 is TGTGCCACTAGGAGGTTGAAAGGGAATGAGCAGTTCTTC. It translates to CATRRLKGNEQFF. The variable domain in full, completed from reference TRBV9 and TRBJ2-1, reads DSGVTQTPKHLITATGQRVTLRCSPRSGDLSVYWYQQSLDQGLQFLIQYYNGEERAKGNILERFSAQQFPDLHSELNLSSLELGDSALYFCATRRLKGNEQFFGPGTRLTVL.

The chain uses TRBV9 and TRBJ1-2; possible D gene TRBD1, 6 bases. The germline gives CDR1 SGDLS, CDR2 YYNGEE. V lost 4 bases to trimming and J lost 4 bases, with 20 bases between them. The CDR3 spans 16 residues. The CDR3: CASSPVPAQGGYGYTF. CDR3 DNA sequence: TGTGCCAGCAGCCCAGTTCCGGCACAGGGAGGCTATGGCTACACCTTC. The full variable domain, its missing parts supplied by reference TRBV9 and TRBJ1-2, is DSGVTQTPKHLITATGQRVTLRCSPRSGDLSVYWYQQSLDQGLQFLIQYYNGEERAKGNILERFSAQQFPDLHSELNLSSLELGDSALYFCASSPVPAQGGYGYTFGSGTRLTVV.

The V call is TRBV28, the J call TRBJ1-2, with 11 bases that match TRBD1. V shed 3 bases, J shed 8 bases, and the junction held 5 bases outside the gene matches. Germline V lookup: CDR1 MDHEN, CDR2 SYDVKM. This CDR3 comprises 14 residues. In DNA, the CDR3 is TGTGCCAGCAGTTTGATGGGACAGGGGGTCGGCTACACCTTC. Translation: CASSLMGQGVGYTF.

V and J are TRBV5-1 and TRBJ2-3; tentatively, D is TRBD2 (6 bases). CDR1 is SGHRS, CDR2 YFSETQ, per germline. The CDR3 spans 16 residues. Between the trimmed V and J ends, which lost 0 bases and 5 bases, there was a span of 16 bases. DNA of the CDR3: TGCGCCAGCAGCTTGGTTCCTAGCGAGGGACTAGATACGCAGTATTTT. Translation gives CASSLVPSEGLDTQYF. Drawing the rest from reference TRBV5-1 and TRBJ2-3, the complete variable domain is KAGVTQTPRYLIKTRGQQVTLSCSPISGHRSVSWYQQTPGQGLQFLFEYFSETQRNKGNFPGRFSGRQFSNSRSEMNVSTLELGDSALYLCASSLVPSEGLDTQYFGPGTRLTVL.

The chain combines TRBV5-1 with TRBJ2-1, with TRBD1 as a possible D gene (6 bases). Trimming left V 2 bases short and J 2 bases short, with 11 bases between. The CDR3 has 15 amino acids. Germline V CDR1 and CDR2: SGHRS, YFSETQ. Written as DNA, the CDR3 is TGCGCCAGCAGCTTAACAGGGAGTCCCTACAATGAGCAGTTCTTC. Its protein is CASSLTGSPYNEQFF.

This clone was detected a few times. CDR3 protein: CSSTGTDTQYF. The CDR3 bases are TGCAGCTCAACGGGCACAGATACGCAGTATTTT. This chain connects TRBV29-1 to TRBJ2-3; D not certain. This CDR3 spans 11 amino acids. Germline V lookup: CDR1 SQVTM, CDR2 ANQGSEA. Trimming pared 8 bases from V and 1 base from J, leaving 7 bases between.